One and the same sample provided the 6 T cell receptor beta chains below, sequenced in a study of T cells in tuberculosis (dated by TCRdb to 2017 to 2018). According to the study, the label for this sample's time point signals: new active TB diagnosis, blood taken before or within 7 days of starting treatment. Preparation of the library involved the immunoSEQ multiplex PCR assay. In its TCRdb copy, this immuneACCESS table keeps in-frame sequences only and misses some clones. Where compared with another copy, unresolved V genes explain less than half of these, and the others have no known cause. This sample gives 30,000 to 35,000 clones in total; under 95% of them show up just once. 7% of the sample belongs to the ten largest clones. The sample was PBMCs, taken at tuberculosis diagnosis. These TCRs come from an adult with tuberculosis. Some clones in this sample may be carry-over from other donors' samples.

V and J are TRBV19 and TRBJ2-7; no firm D call. The CDR3 contains 15 residues. Trimming removed 4 bases from V and 0 bases from J, with 13 bases in between. CDR1 and CDR2 (germline): LNHDA, SQIVND (reference sequence). The CDR3 reads CASSTPLGYSYEQYF. CDR3 bases: TGTGCCAGTAGTACCCCCCTCGGGTACTCCTACGAGCAGTACTTC.

The CDR3 spells CASSLAFGGDTQYF. The CDR3 DNA is TGCGCCAGCAGCTTGGCCTTCGGGGGAGATACGCAGTATTTT. The chain has TRBV5-1 and TRBJ2-3, with a possible D match to TRBD2 (6 bases). Germline CDR1 reads SGHRS; CDR2 reads YFSETQ. The V gene lost 0 bases and the J gene lost 5 bases, with 10 bases spanning the gap. The CDR3 runs 14 residues.

This clone was counted once. The genes are TRBV6-1 and TRBJ2-3, with D hard to call. V dropped 2 bases and J dropped 0 bases, with 9 bases sitting between them. The V gene's germline CDR1 is MNHNS and CDR2 SASEGT. The CDR3 contains 15 residues. The CDR3 nucleotides are TGTGCCAGCAGTGAAAACTGGGCTAGCACAGATACGCAGTATTTT. Residues: CASSENWASTDTQYF.

This clone has only a few counts. V is TRBV7-2 and J is TRBJ1-1; 8 nucleotides agree with TRBD1. The J segment lost 2 bases and the V segment lost 1 base, leaving 3 bases of the junction unmatched. The germline CDR1 and CDR2 sequences are SGHTA and FQGNSA. This CDR3 is built from 15 residues. The CDR3 reads CASSLDGQGNTEAFF. The CDR3 DNA sequence: TGTGCCAGCAGCTTAGACGGACAGGGAAACACTGAAGCTTTCTTT. Combining the CDR3 with reference TRBV7-2 and TRBJ1-1 gives the whole variable domain GAGVSQSPSNKVTEKGKDVELRCDPISGHTALYWYRQSLGQGLEFLIYFQGNSAPDKSGLPSDRFSAERTGGSVSTLTIQRTQQEDSAVYLCASSLDGQGNTEAFFGQGTRLTVV.

This clone appeared a single time. The chain has TRBV2 and TRBJ1-1, with 7 bases that match TRBD1. The V gene's germline CDR1 is SNHLY and CDR2 FYNNEI. The V gene end was trimmed by 7 bases and the J gene end by 9 bases; junction bases not matched to a gene: 8. CDR3 length equals 12 residues. CDR3 nucleotide sequence: TGTGCCAGCACCCGAGACAGGGCTAAAGCTTTCTTT. Protein sequence: CASTRDRAKAFF. The variable domain in full, completed from reference TRBV2 and TRBJ1-1, reads EPEVTQTPSHQVTQMGQEVILRCVPISNHLYFYWYRQILGQKVEFLVSFYNNEISEKSEIFDDQFSVERPDGSNFTLKIRSTKLEDSAMYFCASTRDRAKAFFGQGTRLTVV.

The chain has TRBV18 and TRBJ1-2; TRBD1 matches at 7 bases. This CDR3 region has 14 residues. The V segment lost 4 bases and the J segment 1 base; nucleotides outside the gene matches: 3. Germline V gene data show CDR1 as KGHSH and CDR2 as LQKENI. Here the CDR3 reads CASSQGANNYGYTF. The CDR3, as DNA: TGTGCCAGCTCACAGGGGGCCAATAACTATGGCTACACCTTC.